A selection of T cell receptor beta chains follows, all from one sample in a study of T cell responses to AZD1222 COVID-19 vaccine. Using immunoSEQ multiplex PCR, the repertoire was profiled, and TCRdb retains in-frame clones only, with some absent. The data show some 79,000 clones, over 75% seen once. Sequences were derived from peripheral blood, sampled 28 days after the second AZD1222 dose. The receptor source for this set is an adult who received the AZD1222 COVID-19 vaccine. CDR3s include the opening cysteine and the closing phenylalanine or tryptophan. D genes are given only for firm matches. The listing skips clone size in some rows; elsewhere it reads once, few, many or a size class.

J: TRBJ2-3
D: -
size: -
V: TRBV21-1
DNA: TGTGCCAGCAGCAAAAGAGGGAGTCTAGCGGGAGTATCGGATACGCAGTATTTT
CDR3: CASSKRGSLAGVSDTQYF

J: TRBJ2-2
D: -
size: -
V: TRBV27
DNA: TGTGCCAGCAGTTTAACGCGGGATCCCGGGGAGCTGTTTTTT
CDR3: CASSLTRDPGELFF

J: TRBJ1-4
D: -
size: -
V: TRBV28
DNA: TGTGCCAGCAGTCTCACTACAGGGCAAGCAACTAATGAAAAACTGTTTTTT
CDR3: CASSLTTGQATNEKLFF

J: TRBJ2-1
D: TRBD2
size: -
V: TRBV19
DNA: TGTGCCAGTAGTACTGGACTAGCGACTGATGAGCAGTTCTTC
CDR3: CASSTGLATDEQFF

J: TRBJ1-1
D: -
size: few
V: TRBV5-1
DNA: TGCGCCAGCAGCACGGGAGGGACTCACTTGAACACTGAAGCTTTCTTT
CDR3: CASSTGGTHLNTEAFF

J: TRBJ2-7
D: TRBD1
size: once
V: TRBV7-6
DNA: TGTGCCAGCAGCGACAGGGGTCCACAATACGAGCAGTACTTC
CDR3: CASSDRGPQYEQYF

J: TRBJ1-6
D: -
size: -
V: TRBV6-4
DNA: TGTGCCAGCAGTGAGGTGGACACGAGATTGTATAATTCACCCCTCCACTTT
CDR3: CASSEVDTRLYNSPLHF

J: TRBJ2-3
D: TRBD2
size: -
V: TRBV12-5
DNA: TGTGCTAGTGGTTACGGACTAGGTCACACAGATACGCAGTATTTT
CDR3: CASGYGLGHTDTQYF

J: TRBJ1-1
D: -
size: -
V: TRBV3-1/TRBV3-2
DNA: TGTGCCAGCACCCAAGGGGGAGGGACTGAAGCTTTCTTT
CDR3: CASTQGGGTEAFF

J: TRBJ2-3
D: -
size: -
V: TRBV6-5
DNA: TGTGCCAGCAGTTACGGCGGGGCCACAGATACGCAGTATTTT
CDR3: CASSYGGATDTQYF

J: TRBJ2-1
D: -
size: -
V: TRBV27
DNA: TGTGCCAGCAGTTCCGGACCAAAGTACAATGAGCAGTTCTTC
CDR3: CASSSGPKYNEQFF

J: TRBJ2-1
D: -
size: -
V: TRBV18
DNA: TGTGCCAGCTCAAACTACAGGGTGGATATAGGCGATGAGCAGTTCTTC
CDR3: CASSNYRVDIGDEQFF

J: TRBJ2-1
D: TRBD1
size: -
V: TRBV6-5
DNA: TGTGCCAGCAGTTACTCTAGGGACAGGGTATACAATGAGCAGTTCTTC
CDR3: CASSYSRDRVYNEQFF

J: TRBJ1-3
D: -
size: -
V: TRBV5-4
DNA: TGTGCCAGCAGCCTGGCCGGGGGACTCTCTGGAAACACCATATATTTT
CDR3: CASSLAGGLSGNTIYF

J: TRBJ1-3
D: -
size: -
V: TRBV2
DNA: TGTGCCAGCAGTCGAAGCTTAGGGAGCTCTGGAAACACCATATATTTT
CDR3: CASSRSLGSSGNTIYF

J: TRBJ2-5
D: -
size: -
V: TRBV6-5
DNA: TGTGCCAGCAGTTACGTAGGGGCAGGCCGGCAAGAGACCCAGTACTTC
CDR3: CASSYVGAGRQETQYF

J: TRBJ2-2
D: TRBD2
size: -
V: TRBV4-3
DNA: TGCGCCAGCAGCCAAGATTGGGAGCGGGAGCGGGGCACCGGGGAGCTGTTTTTT
CDR3: CASSQDWERERGTGELFF

J: TRBJ1-2
D: -
size: few
V: TRBV7-8
DNA: TGTGCCAGCAGCTTAGTATCACAGGGCTACGGCTACACCTTC
CDR3: CASSLVSQGYGYTF

J: TRBJ2-3
D: -
size: -
V: TRBV4-2
DNA: TGTGCCAGCAGCCAAGAGATCCGTGGCGCAGATACGCAGTATTTT
CDR3: CASSQEIRGADTQYF

J: TRBJ1-1
D: TRBD1
size: few
V: TRBV11-2
DNA: TGTGCCTCAGAACACAGGGGGAACACTGAAGCTTTCTTT
CDR3: CASEHRGNTEAFF

J: TRBJ2-2
D: TRBD1
size: few
V: TRBV29-1
DNA: TGCAGCGGGGGACAGGGCGCCGGGGAGCTGTTTTTT
CDR3: CSGGQGAGELFF

J: TRBJ2-1
D: TRBD1
size: -
V: TRBV6-5
DNA: TGTGCCAGCACGGGACAGGGATCCTACAATGAGCAGTTCTTC
CDR3: CASTGQGSYNEQFF

J: TRBJ1-2
D: -
size: -
V: TRBV6-6
DNA: TGTGCCAGCAGTCCCGGGGGGGAGGGCTATGGCTACACCTTC
CDR3: CASSPGGEGYGYTF

J: TRBJ1-4
D: -
size: -
V: TRBV21-1
DNA: TGTGCCAGCAGCAAAGTCGTCGACAGGGCTAATGAAAAACTGTTTTTT
CDR3: CASSKVVDRANEKLFF

J: TRBJ2-7
D: -
size: once
V: TRBV7-2
DNA: TGTGCCAGCAGCTTAGTACAGAACTACGAGCAGTACTTC
CDR3: CASSLVQNYEQYF

J: TRBJ1-4
D: -
size: -
V: TRBV2
DNA: TGTGCCAGCAGTATCCCTGACGGGAATGAAAAACTGTTTTTT
CDR3: CASSIPDGNEKLFF

J: TRBJ2-1
D: TRBD2
size: once
V: TRBV27
DNA: TGTGCCAGCAGCATCAAGGCAGCGGGGGGCGGTTATGAGCAGTTCTTC
CDR3: CASSIKAAGGGYEQFF

J: TRBJ2-7
D: TRBD1
size: -
V: TRBV28
DNA: TGTGCCAGCAGTTTACAGGGGGCGGGTCGGGAGCAGTACTTC
CDR3: CASSLQGAGREQYF

J: TRBJ2-1
D: TRBD1
size: -
V: TRBV9
DNA: TGTGCCAGCAGCATCCGTCCAGGGGGAGAGCAGTTCTTC
CDR3: CASSIRPGGEQFF

J: TRBJ1-2
D: TRBD1
size: -
V: TRBV5-1
DNA: TGCGCCAGCAGTCGAGGACAGGGTAACTATGGCTACACCTTC
CDR3: CASSRGQGNYGYTF

J: TRBJ2-1
D: TRBD2
size: -
V: TRBV6-5
DNA: TGTGCCAGCAGTTACGGGTTCGGGGAGGGATACAATGAGCAGTTCTTC
CDR3: CASSYGFGEGYNEQFF

J: TRBJ1-1
D: TRBD1
size: -
V: TRBV7-3
DNA: TGTGCCAGCAGCTTGGGACAGGGGGCTGAAGCTTTCTTT
CDR3: CASSLGQGAEAFF

J: TRBJ1-4
D: -
size: -
V: TRBV10-3
DNA: TGTGCCATCAGTGGGGCCTCTCTTACGATTGGTGAAAAACTGTTTTTT
CDR3: CAISGASLTIGEKLFF

J: TRBJ2-3
D: -
size: -
V: TRBV27
DNA: TGTGCCAGCACCGGGGCAGGCACAGATACGCAGTATTTT
CDR3: CASTGAGTDTQYF

J: TRBJ2-3
D: TRBD2
size: -
V: TRBV7-6
DNA: TGTGCCAGCAGCCCCTTTTCGGGAGGGCGCACAGATACGCAGTATTTT
CDR3: CASSPFSGGRTDTQYF

J: TRBJ2-7
D: -
size: -
V: TRBV6-2/TRBV6-3
DNA: TGTGCCAGCAGTTACGGCTGGGGCCAAACCTACGAGCAGTACTTC
CDR3: CASSYGWGQTYEQYF

J: TRBJ1-2
D: TRBD1
size: -
V: TRBV19
DNA: TGTGCCAGTAGTATAACAGGGGACTATGGCTACACCTTC
CDR3: CASSITGDYGYTF

J: TRBJ2-1
D: -
size: -
V: TRBV10-3
DNA: TGTGCCACTGCCCACCGGGACCTCTACAATGAGCAGTTCTTC
CDR3: CATAHRDLYNEQFF

J: TRBJ2-1
D: TRBD2
size: -
V: TRBV19
DNA: TGTGCCAGTAGTCCCCGGGAGGGCCTGAGGAGGTATGAGCAGTTCTTC
CDR3: CASSPREGLRRYEQFF

J: TRBJ2-2
D: -
size: -
V: TRBV18
DNA: TGTGCCAGCTCACCTTGGCAGGGCGGCGGGGAGCTGTTTTTT
CDR3: CASSPWQGGGELFF

J: TRBJ1-6
D: -
size: -
V: TRBV7-2
DNA: TGTGCCAGCAGCCTCTTTGCGGTAGGCTCACCCCTCCACTTT
CDR3: CASSLFAVGSPLHF

J: TRBJ1-1
D: -
size: -
V: TRBV3-1/TRBV3-2
DNA: TGTGCCAGCAGCCTCCTGGACAGAGGGGCTGAAGCTTTCTTT
CDR3: CASSLLDRGAEAFF

J: TRBJ1-1
D: -
size: -
V: TRBV9
DNA: TGTGCCAGCAGCCTCATAGGGCAGGGGTACACTGAAGCTTTCTTT
CDR3: CASSLIGQGYTEAFF

J: TRBJ2-5
D: -
size: -
V: TRBV30
DNA: TGTGCCTGGAGTGAAGAAGAGACCCAGTACTTC
CDR3: CAWSEEETQYF

J: TRBJ1-1
D: -
size: -
V: TRBV5-4
DNA: TGTGCCAGCAGCTTGCAGGACTACGAAGCTTTCTTT
CDR3: CASSLQDYEAFF

J: TRBJ2-1
D: TRBD2
size: once
V: TRBV11-3
DNA: TGTGCCAGCAGCGCCCTTAGCCTAGCGGGAGAAAATGAGCAGTTCTTC
CDR3: CASSALSLAGENEQFF

J: TRBJ1-6
D: -
size: -
V: TRBV24-1
DNA: TGTGCCACCCAAGCGGAATATAATTCACCCCTCCACTTT
CDR3: CATQAEYNSPLHF

J: TRBJ1-3
D: -
size: -
V: TRBV9
DNA: TGTGCCAGCAGCTCCCGACCTGAGGGCACCATATATTTT
CDR3: CASSSRPEGTIYF

J: TRBJ2-2
D: TRBD1
size: -
V: TRBV5-4
DNA: TGTGCCAGCAGCCCCGGGACAGTTGACACCGGGGAGCTGTTTTTT
CDR3: CASSPGTVDTGELFF

J: TRBJ1-2
D: -
size: once
V: TRBV5-6
DNA: TGTGCCAGCAGCTTGGAGAGTGACTGCACCTTC
CDR3: CASSLESDCTF

J: TRBJ2-5
D: -
size: -
V: TRBV27
DNA: TGTGCCAGCAGTTTTAAGGGGCAGGAGAAAGAGACCCAGTACTTC
CDR3: CASSFKGQEKETQYF

J: TRBJ1-2
D: -
size: -
V: TRBV5-4
DNA: TGTGCCAGCAGCCCCGGGGGCAGCCCCTTTCAGTTTTACACCTTC
CDR3: CASSPGGSPFQFYTF

J: TRBJ2-7
D: -
size: -
V: TRBV9
DNA: TGTGCCAGCAGCGGGACCGGGTCAACCTACGAGCAGTACTTC
CDR3: CASSGTGSTYEQYF

J: TRBJ2-1
D: TRBD2
size: -
V: TRBV29-1
DNA: TGCAGCGTGGGGGGTGGACTAGCGGTTTCCAATGAGCAGTTCTTC
CDR3: CSVGGGLAVSNEQFF

J: TRBJ2-7
D: -
size: -
V: TRBV27
DNA: TGTGCCAGCCTCGAGTGGGGATCCTACGAGCAGTACTTC
CDR3: CASLEWGSYEQYF

J: TRBJ1-6
D: -
size: -
V: TRBV2
DNA: TGTGCCAGCAGTCTAGGACAGTCTTCGAATTCACCCCTCCACTTT
CDR3: CASSLGQSSNSPLHF

J: TRBJ1-4
D: -
size: -
V: TRBV10-3
DNA: TGTGCCATCAGTGAGTCGGACATAAAAGATGAAAAACTGTTTTTT
CDR3: CAISESDIKDEKLFF

J: TRBJ2-7
D: -
size: -
V: TRBV5-1
DNA: TGCGCCAGCAGCTTGAGCGCCGCCTACGAGCAGTACTTC
CDR3: CASSLSAAYEQYF

J: TRBJ1-5
D: -
size: -
V: TRBV27
DNA: TGTGCCAGCAGTTTATCCCTTAGGGGGGGAAGCAATCAGCCCCAGCATTTT
CDR3: CASSLSLRGGSNQPQHF